The 30 T cell receptor beta chains given below trace back to one sample, sequenced in a study of beta chain features in type 1 diabetes. The study reverse transcribed the entire isolated RNA, so it sequenced expressed TCRB transcripts. Only in-frame clones appear in the TCRdb table, and some are missing; sequencing was by immunoSEQ multiplex PCR. The sample includes about 620,000 clones, 15% to 19% of them seen just once. Sequenced input: naive CD4+ T cells from blood. The receptors derive from a man aged 18 to 29 in good health.

This chain connects TRBV10-3 to TRBJ2-7; possibly TRBD1 for D (5 bases). The CDR3 has 13 amino acids. Trimming removed 0 bases at V and 6 bases at J, with 9 bases between. Germline CDR1 reads ENHRY; CDR2 reads SYGVKD. The CDR3 loop is CAISESGAPEQYF. In DNA form, the CDR3 reads TGTGCCATCAGTGAGTCAGGGGCACCCGAGCAGTACTTC.

CDR3 protein: CASSEKLAAFF. The CDR3 coding sequence is TGTGCCAGCAGTGAGAAATTGGCCGCTTTCTTT. This chain uses TRBV25-1 with TRBJ1-1, with D unclear. Germline-derived CDR1 and CDR2 are MGHDK and SYGVNS. V lost 3 bases to trimming and J lost 11 bases, with 10 bases between them. The CDR3 runs to 11 residues.

The CDR3 DNA is TGTGCCAGCAGCTCCACAGGGGGCGCGTTCTTC. Amino acids: CASSSTGGAFF. V and J are TRBV7-2 and TRBJ2-1; 9 bases agree with TRBD1. Germline V lookup: CDR1 SGHTA, CDR2 FQGNSA. V lost 4 bases, J lost 15 bases, and 4 bases stayed unmatched. The CDR3 length is 11 residues.

Note on this clone: The same CDR3 also results from other DNA sequences found in this sample. V usage is TRBV18 and J usage is TRBJ2-5; D gene ambiguous. Trimming removed 4 bases from V and 5 bases from J, with 8 bases in between. This CDR3 spans 12 amino acids. Germline lookup yields CDR1 KGHSH and CDR2 LQKENI. CDR3 bases: TGTGCCAGCTCACTAGAAGGGGAGACCCAGTACTTC. Encoded protein: CASSLEGETQYF.

This clone has a handful of counts. Other DNA variants within this sample encode the same CDR3. The rearrangement uses TRBV11-2 and TRBJ2-7; D gene ambiguous. The V gene lost 3 bases and the J gene lost 7 bases, with 7 bases spanning the gap. Germline-derived CDR1 and CDR2 are SGHAT and FQNNGV. CDR3 length equals 11 residues. As DNA, the CDR3 is TGTGCCAGCAGCTTGAAGGTAGAGCAGTACTTC. As protein: CASSLKVEQYF.

This chain uses TRBV7-9 with TRBJ1-5; the match to TRBD1 covers 9 bases. Germline CDR1 reads SEHNR; CDR2 reads FQNEAQ (reference sequence). The trim removed 5 bases at V and 3 bases at J, leaving 8 bases unmatched. This CDR3 region has 16 residues. In nucleotides, the CDR3 is TGTGCCAGCAGCCTACAGGGGGCACGTAACAATCAGCCCCAGCATTTT. Translating gives CASSLQGARNNQPQHF.

This clone was counted only a few times. The rearrangement links TRBV2 to TRBJ2-3; D is undetermined. The CDR3 runs 11 residues. CDR1 is SNHLY and CDR2 is FYNNEI in the germline V gene. V was cut by 6 bases and J by 6 bases, with 7 bases left in between. The CDR3 sequence: CASSGADTQYF. The CDR3 nucleotides are TGTGCCAGCAGCGGCGCTGATACGCAGTATTTT.

Only a few counts were recorded for this clone. CDR3 amino acids: CASSPNPVYEQFF. Written as DNA, the CDR3 is TGTGCCAGCAGTCCGAATCCGGTTTATGAGCAGTTCTTC. This rearrangement joins TRBV28 to TRBJ2-1; no clear D gene. The V and J ends lost 5 bases and 8 bases respectively, with 13 bases between them. Germline loops: CDR1 MDHEN, CDR2 SYDVKM. The CDR3 consists of 13 residues.

This clone was picked up a small number of times. One end of the junction varies from germline; a read error may be responsible. The chain joins TRBV7-7 to TRBJ2-3; 7 nucleotides align to TRBD1. In germline, CDR1 is SSHAT, CDR2 FNYEAQ (reference sequence). The CDR3 consists of 15 residues. The CDR3: CASSLAGTETDTQYF. In DNA form, the CDR3 reads TGTGCTAGCAGCTTAGCCGGGACAGAGACCGATACGCAGTATTTT. Drawing the rest from reference TRBV7-7 and TRBJ2-3, the complete variable domain is GAGVSQSPRYKVTKRGQDVTLRCDPISSHATLYWYQQALGQGPEFLTYFNYEAQPDKSGLPSDRFSAERPEGSISTLTIQRTEQRDSAMYRCASSLAGTETDTQYFGPGTRLTVL.

This clone was counted a few times. The chain couples TRBV2 to TRBJ1-5; 8 bases agree with TRBD1. The CDR3 sequence is 11 residues long. Germline CDR1 is SNHLY and CDR2 is FYNNEI. V dropped 4 bases and J dropped 16; count of bases not matched to a gene: 6. The CDR3 sequence is CASSVWDRQHF. In DNA, the CDR3 is TGTGCCAGCAGTGTTTGGGACAGGCAACATTTT. The full variable domain, rest sourced from reference TRBV2 and TRBJ1-5, is EPEVTQTPSHQVTQMGQEVILRCVPISNHLYFYWYRQILGQKVEFLVSFYNNEISEKSEIFDDQFSVERPDGSNFTLKIRSTKLEDSAMYFCASSVWDRQHFGDGTRLSIL.

This clone was counted between two and nine times. V and J are TRBV5-4 and TRBJ1-3; D might be TRBD1 (5 bases). CDR3 size: 15 residues. Germline lookup yields CDR1 SGHNT and CDR2 YYREEE (reference sequence). V lost 4 bases, J lost 3 bases, and 14 bases lay in between. The chain's CDR3 is CASSLGHGLGNTIYF. The CDR3 nucleotides are TGTGCCAGCAGCCTCGGACATGGACTTGGAAACACCATATATTTT.

This clone has a handful of counts. This chain links TRBV7-9 with TRBJ2-7; D gene ambiguous. V was clipped by 1 base and J by 7 bases, with 5 bases between them. Germline CDR1 and CDR2: SEHNR and FQNEAQ (reference sequence). The CDR3 contains 11 residues. The CDR3 here is CASSLVQEQYF. The CDR3 DNA follows: TGTGCCAGCAGCTTAGTCCAGGAGCAGTACTTC.

The chain combines TRBV4-3 with TRBJ2-7, with D tentatively TRBD1 (8 bases). The germline CDR1 and CDR2 sequences are LGHNA and YSLEER. CDR3 length: 15 amino acids. With 4 bases removed from V and 3 bases from J, the gap between germline ends came to 16 bases. The CDR3 DNA reads as TGCGCCAGCAGCCCCGGGGGGACAGGCCTCTACGAGCAGTACTTC. It specifies CASSPGGTGLYEQYF.

This sequence joins TRBV29-1 and TRBJ2-7; 7 bases line up with TRBD1. This CDR3 spans 15 amino acids. CDR1 is SQVTM and CDR2 is ANQGSEA in the germline V gene. Trimming took 6 bases from V and 1 from J; bases not matched to a gene: 12. DNA for the CDR3: TGCAGCGTCTCGGGACAGCCTACTAGGTCCTACGAGCAGTACTTC. This encodes CSVSGQPTRSYEQYF.

This clone came up a few times. The rearrangement links TRBV6-5 to TRBJ2-1; D perhaps matches TRBD2 (5 bases). V lost 2 bases and J 5 bases, leaving 13 bases between the germline ends. Germline CDR1 MNHEY, CDR2 SVGAGI. The CDR3 is 15 residues long. The CDR3 DNA follows: TGTGCCAGCAGTTACGGCCTACTGAGGGACAATGAGCAGTTCTTC. It translates to CASSYGLLRDNEQFF.

This clone showed up just a few times. This rearrangement joins TRBV30 to TRBJ2-1; TRBD1 agrees at 12 bases. Trimming cost V 1 base and J 11 bases; bases outside gene matches: 12. Germline V lookup: CDR1 GTSNPN, CDR2 SVGIG (reference sequence). The CDR3 has 16 amino acids. The CDR3 bases are TGTGCCTGGAGTGGCAACCCGGGACAGGGGGCCCAAAAGCAGTTCTTC. Translation: CAWSGNPGQGAQKQFF.

This clone has only a few counts. The CDR3 protein is CASSFPGPNEQFF. In DNA, the CDR3 is TGTGCCAGCTCATTCCCGGGCCCCAATGAGCAGTTCTTC. The chain uses TRBV18 and TRBJ2-1; D not certain. Germline CDR1 is KGHSH and CDR2 is LQKENI. V shed 5 bases and J shed 6 bases, with 11 bases lying between them. The CDR3 has 13 residues.

This clone was detected only once. The chain joins TRBV11-2 to TRBJ1-2, with a possible D match to TRBD1 (6 bases). Germline assignment: CDR1 SGHAT and CDR2 FQNNGV. With 3 bases removed from V and 7 bases from J, the gap between germline ends came to 15 bases. CDR3 length: 14 amino acids. The CDR3 here is CASSFSPGESGYTF. In nucleotides, the CDR3 is TGTGCCAGCAGCTTTTCCCCAGGGGAGTCTGGCTACACCTTC.

This clone was recorded a few times. The chain carries TRBV13 and TRBJ1-6; 12 positions agree with TRBD1. The CDR3 spans 15 residues. Germline CDR1 PRHDT, CDR2 FYEKMQ (reference sequence). V shed 4 bases and J 10 bases; nucleotides not matched to a gene: 5. CDR3 nucleotide sequence: TGTGCCAGCAGCTCGGGACAGGGGGCGAAATCACCCCTCCACTTT. Translating gives CASSSGQGAKSPLHF.

The chain uses TRBV5-4 and TRBJ2-4, with D unclear. With 5 bases removed from V and 3 bases from J, the gap between germline ends came to 15 bases. CDR1 is SGHNT, CDR2 YYREEE, per germline (reference sequence). The CDR3 covers 15 residues. The CDR3: CASSEVLGFKNIQYF. The CDR3 DNA follows: TGTGCCAGCAGTGAGGTGTTGGGGTTCAAAAACATTCAGTACTTC.

Only a few counts were recorded for this clone. V gene TRBV6-5 combines with J gene TRBJ1-2, with 9 bases that match TRBD1. The ends lost 5 bases at V and 6 bases at J; junction bases unmatched: 7. This CDR3 spans 14 amino acids. The germline V gene encodes CDR1 MNHEY and CDR2 SVGAGI. CDR3 nucleotides: TGTGCCAGCAGTAACCCGGGACAGGGCAATGGCTACACCTTC. Protein product: CASSNPGQGNGYTF.

The chain has TRBV29-1 and TRBJ2-1; 7 positions match TRBD2. Looked up from germline, CDR1 is SQVTM and CDR2 is ANQGSEA. The CDR3 covers 14 residues. V trimming: 4 bases; J trimming: 6 bases; junction bases outside the gene matches: 9. The CDR3: CSVGRVLAGNEQFF. The CDR3 nucleotides are TGCAGCGTTGGGAGGGTGTTAGCGGGCAATGAGCAGTTCTTC.

In this sample, this clone turned up a few times. This chain uses TRBV11-2 with TRBJ1-5; 8 bases map to TRBD1. The CDR3 is made up of 15 amino acids. In germline, CDR1 is SGHAT, CDR2 FQNNGV. The V gene end was trimmed by 1 base and the J gene end by 7 bases; junction bases not matched to a gene: 6. The CDR3 is CASSLVAGGRQPQHF. The CDR3, as DNA: TGTGCCAGCAGCTTAGTTGCAGGGGGCAGGCAGCCCCAGCATTTT.

The table lists this clone with a few counts. This chain joins TRBV19 and TRBJ1-2; D is unclear. This CDR3 has 17 residues. Trimming took off 0 bases at V and 2 bases at J, with 16 bases between the two ends. Looked up from germline, CDR1 is LNHDA and CDR2 is SQIVND (reference sequence). The DNA of the CDR3 is TGTGCCAGTAGTATAGAAGTCGGGAACACAAAGAACTATGGCTACACCTTC. This encodes CASSIEVGNTKNYGYTF. Complete variable domain (other parts from reference TRBV19 and TRBJ1-2): DGGITQSPKYLFRKEGQNVTLSCEQNLNHDAMYWYRQDPGQGLRLIYYSQIVNDFQKGDIAEGYSVSREKKESFPLTVTSAQKNPTAFYLCASSIEVGNTKNYGYTFGSGTRLTVV.

V and J are TRBV27 and TRBJ2-4; TRBD2 matches 7 bases. There are 14 residues in the CDR3. Per germline, CDR1 MNHEY and CDR2 SMNVEV (reference sequence). V was clipped by 5 bases and J by 2 bases; unmatched bases: 3. The CDR3 reads CASSLTSSKNIQYF. CDR3 DNA: TGTGCCAGCAGTCTGACTAGCTCCAAAAACATTCAGTACTTC.

This chain connects TRBV7-3 to TRBJ2-3, with TRBD2 matching 11 bases. Germline CDR1 SGHTA, CDR2 FQGTGA. The V gene end was trimmed by 4 bases and the J gene end by 2 bases; junction bases not matched to a gene: 8. The CDR3 extends over 17 amino acids. The CDR3 here is CASSSNRLAGNTDTQYF. CDR3 bases: TGTGCCAGCAGCTCGAACCGACTAGCGGGGAACACAGATACGCAGTATTTT.

The V gene is TRBV28, the J gene TRBJ2-7; TRBD1 or TRBD2 may be the D gene (6 bases each). CDR3 length: 14 residues. With 8 bases removed from V and 3 bases from J, the gap between germline ends came to 17 bases. Germline V gene sequence: CDR1 MDHEN, CDR2 SYDVKM. This CDR3 is CASGDSGAVYEQYF. The CDR3, as DNA: TGTGCCAGCGGAGACTCGGGGGCGGTCTACGAGCAGTACTTC.

This chain uses TRBV14 with TRBJ1-1, with unresolved D. The CDR3 length is 12 residues. Germline CDR1 and CDR2: SGHDN and FVKESK. The V and J ends lost 5 bases and 3 bases respectively, with 7 bases between them. CDR3 bases: TGTGCCAGCAGCACGCGGGACACTGAAGCTTTCTTT. Its translation: CASSTRDTEAFF.

V and J are TRBV7-2 and TRBJ2-4; D perhaps matches TRBD1 (7 bases). The CDR3 has 16 amino acids. Germline loops: CDR1 SGHTA, CDR2 FQGNSA. Trimming pared 1 base from V and 12 bases from J, leaving 22 bases between. CDR3 nucleotides: TGTGCCAGCAGCTTAGGACAGGGAGGAACTGGACGGGATCAGTACTTC. Protein sequence: CASSLGQGGTGRDQYF.

J is TRBJ2-7 and V is TRBV10-3; 7 bases are shared with TRBD1. This CDR3 has 12 residues. V lost 6 bases to trimming and J lost 2 bases; unmatched junction nucleotides: 1. Germline-derived CDR1 and CDR2 are ENHRY and SYGVKD. CDR3 DNA: TGTGCCATCAGAGGGACAGCCTACGAGCAGTACTTC. Amino acids: CAIRGTAYEQYF.